These 10 T cell receptor beta chains were all obtained from the same sample, sequenced in a study of control samples from healthy donors and cancer patients (dated by TCRdb to the early 2020s). The method behind the library was the immunoSEQ multiplex PCR assay. Sourced from immuneACCESS, this table was stored by TCRdb with only in-frame sequences that have V and J called. A share of the clones is absent; for the studies checked, an unresolved V gene accounts for under half, and the remainder has no known explanation. Present in this sample are 130,000 to 150,000 clones, 80% to 90% of which were seen just once. Around 8.2% of the sample comes from the top ten. The sequenced sample was blood. These receptors were collected from a young woman in good health.

V usage is TRBV21-1 and J usage is TRBJ1-2; TRBD1 was called by the table and not checked on the DNA. TRBV21-1 has pseudogene status. The CDR3 length is 14 residues. The CDR3 region is CASSKEGADYGYTF. In DNA form, the CDR3 reads TGTGCCAGCAGCAAAGAAGGGGCCGACTATGGCTACACCTTC.

The gene calls are TRBV7-8 and TRBJ1-1, with 7 bases that match TRBD1. V lost 5 bases, J lost 1 base, and 4 bases stayed unmatched. Germline V gene lookup returns CDR1 SGHVS and CDR2 FQNEAQ. The CDR3 has 14 residues. The CDR3 is CASSPGTANTEAFF. CDR3 in DNA: TGTGCCAGCAGCCCGGGGACAGCGAACACTGAAGCTTTCTTT.

The genes are TRBV5-1 and TRBJ2-7; D perhaps matches TRBD1 (6 bases). Per the germline V gene, CDR1 is SGHRS and CDR2 is YFSETQ. The CDR3 is 13 residues long. Between the trimmed V and J ends, which lost 7 bases and 0 bases, there was a span of 11 bases. The CDR3 is CASRQGSSYEQYF. The CDR3 bases are TGCGCCAGCCGGCAGGGGAGCTCCTACGAGCAGTACTTC.

This chain joins TRBV20-1 and TRBJ1-2, with D uncertain. The CDR3 contains 9 residues. Trimming removed 3 bases at V and 8 bases at J, with 4 bases between. The germline gives CDR1 DFQATT, CDR2 SNEGSKA (reference sequence). As DNA, the CDR3 is TGCAGTGCTAGGGACGGCTACACCTTC. It codes for CSARDGYTF.

The chain couples TRBV5-8 to TRBJ2-7; 9 nucleotides match TRBD1. Germline CDR1 SGHTS, CDR2 YDEGEE. The CDR3 loop spans 16 amino acids. Trimming at V came to 0 bases and at J to 3 bases, leaving 7 bases not matched to a gene. CDR3 sequence: CASSLGIGQGFYEQYF. In DNA form, the CDR3 reads TGTGCCAGCAGCTTGGGGATAGGACAGGGGTTCTACGAGCAGTACTTC.

CDR3 region: CASNRAEYNEQFF. DNA of the CDR3: TGCGCCAGCAATAGAGCGGAATACAATGAGCAGTTCTTC. The chain couples TRBV10-2 to TRBJ2-1; a possible D gene is TRBD2 (5 bases). The CDR3 contains 13 residues. The germline V gene encodes CDR1 WSHSY and CDR2 SAAADI. The V end lost 7 bases, the J end lost 4 bases, and 11 bases lay between the germline ends.

The rearrangement uses TRBV4-2 and TRBJ1-5; 7 bases match TRBD1. The CDR3 length is 16 residues. The germline gives CDR1 LGHNA, CDR2 YNFKEQ. Trimming cost V 2 bases and J 0 bases; bases outside gene matches: 4. The CDR3 region has the DNA TGTGCCAGCAGCCAAATACAGGGGAATAGCAATCAGCCCCAGCATTTT. It specifies CASSQIQGNSNQPQHF.

The chain is built from TRBV28 and TRBJ1-2; D is undetermined. Germline lookup yields CDR1 MDHEN and CDR2 SYDVKM. The CDR3 is made up of 13 amino acids. The V end lost 2 bases, the J end lost 4 bases, and 8 bases lay between the germline ends. The chain's CDR3 is CASSLPGIYGYTF. As DNA, the CDR3 is TGTGCCAGCAGTTTACCGGGAATCTATGGCTACACCTTC.

This rearrangement joins TRBV29-1 to TRBJ2-7, with D unclear. This CDR3 has 12 amino acids. V gave up 8 bases and J gave up 2 bases, with 13 bases separating them. In germline, CDR1 is SQVTM, CDR2 ANQGSEA. CDR3 protein: CSSYTATYEQYF. The CDR3 DNA sequence: TGCAGCTCTTATACGGCCACCTACGAGCAGTACTTC.

The chain links TRBV30 to TRBJ2-2, with 14 bases matching TRBD2. V trimming: 7 bases; J trimming: 3 bases; junction bases outside the gene matches: 10. The germline gives CDR1 GTSNPN, CDR2 SVGIG (reference sequence). The CDR3 loop spans 17 amino acids. This CDR3 is CASTGTSGRSDTGELFF. The CDR3 DNA is TGTGCCTCCACGGGGACTAGCGGGAGATCCGACACCGGGGAGCTGTTTTTT.